Shown below are 20 T cell receptor beta chains from a single sample sequenced in a study of blood T cell repertoires in COVID-19. TCRdb's table, derived via immunoSEQ multiplex PCR, lists solely in-frame clones and lacks some. The top ten clones hold 5% to 5.5% of a sample with more than 300,000 clones, 83% of them seen once. Material for sequencing was PBMCs or T cells enriched from blood (not recorded which). Receptor source: a woman aged 45-65 years who had recovered from COVID-19.

This chain joins TRBV7-9 and TRBJ2-1; a possible D gene is TRBD2 (5 bases). The CDR3 length is 15 residues. In germline, CDR1 is SEHNR, CDR2 FQNEAQ (reference sequence). V lost 0 bases, J lost 7 bases, and 13 bases lay in between. Written as DNA, the CDR3 is TGTGCCAGCAGCTTAGCCTCGATACTAGGGAATGAGCAGTTCTTC. It encodes CASSLASILGNEQFF.

The chain couples TRBV27 to TRBJ2-2, with D unresolved. The V gene's germline CDR1 is MNHEY and CDR2 SMNVEV (reference sequence). The length of the CDR3 is 12 residues. The ends were cut back, 5 bases at V and 8 bases at J, with 9 bases in the middle. Written as DNA, the CDR3 is TGTGCCAGCAGTCCAGTCAGGGGGGAGCTGTTTTTT. Translated: CASSPVRGELFF.

This clone showed up just once. The genes are TRBV18 and TRBJ1-4, with 8 nucleotides matching TRBD1. V dropped 3 bases and J dropped 6; count of bases not matched to a gene: 6. The CDR3 consists of 15 residues. From germline, CDR1 is KGHSH and CDR2 LQKENI. CDR3 sequence reads: CASSPRQGTDEKLFF. For the CDR3, the DNA is TGTGCCAGCTCACCCCGACAGGGGACTGATGAAAAACTGTTTTTT.

This sequence joins TRBV18 and TRBJ2-1, with D unresolved. Trimming took off 2 bases at V and 4 bases at J, with 9 bases between the two ends. Germline V gene lookup returns CDR1 KGHSH and CDR2 LQKENI. The CDR3 totals 14 residues. In DNA, the CDR3 is TGTGCCAGCTCACCAGAGTACTCGTACAATGAGCAGTTCTTC. Translation gives CASSPEYSYNEQFF.

This clone was detected only a few times. V usage is TRBV18 and J usage is TRBJ2-1, with D tentatively TRBD1 (6 bases). This CDR3 spans 13 amino acids. Trimming left V 8 bases short and J 4 bases short, with 12 bases between. Germline-derived CDR1 and CDR2 are KGHSH and LQKENI. This chain's CDR3 is CASARTVYNEQFF. In DNA form, the CDR3 reads TGTGCCAGCGCGCGGACAGTTTACAATGAGCAGTTCTTC.

The chain recombines TRBV6-5 with TRBJ1-2; 8 bases match TRBD1. This CDR3 comprises 13 residues. J was trimmed by 4 bases and V by 6 bases; bases with no gene match: 4. Germline-derived CDR1 and CDR2 are MNHEY and SVGAGI. The chain's CDR3 is CASRQTGGYGYTF. The CDR3 nucleotides read TGTGCCAGCAGACAAACAGGGGGCTATGGCTACACCTTC.

The rearrangement joins TRBV6-5 to TRBJ2-2; the D is unclear. Deletions cut 6 bases from V and 1 base from J, with 9 bases between. The CDR3 has 14 amino acids. Looked up from germline, CDR1 is MNHEY and CDR2 is SVGAGI. The CDR3 is CASRLGGNTGELFF. CDR3 sequence (DNA): TGTGCCAGCAGGCTAGGTGGGAACACCGGGGAGCTGTTTTTT.

The chain employs TRBV19 and TRBJ1-1; tentatively, D is TRBD1 (6 bases). V lost 4 bases and J lost 0, with 15 bases in between. Germline V CDR1 and CDR2: LNHDA, SQIVND (reference sequence). This CDR3 contains 16 residues. The CDR3 region has the DNA TGTGCCAGTAGTACGGTTCGACAGGCGTTGAACACTGAAGCTTTCTTT. Its protein is CASSTVRQALNTEAFF. Full variable domain (missing parts from reference TRBV19 and TRBJ1-1): DGGITQSPKYLFRKEGQNVTLSCEQNLNHDAMYWYRQDPGQGLRLIYYSQIVNDFQKGDIAEGYSVSREKKESFPLTVTSAQKNPTAFYLCASSTVRQALNTEAFFGQGTRLTVV.

The chain recombines TRBV19 with TRBJ2-3, with a weak D call TRBD1 (6 bases). The CDR3 spans 16 residues. Trimming left V 1 base short and J 4 bases short, with 15 bases between. Germline assignment: CDR1 LNHDA and CDR2 SQIVND (reference sequence). Written as DNA, the CDR3 is TGTGCCAGTAGTATAGGGACAGCTCAAGCGGCAGATACGCAGTATTTT. This codes for CASSIGTAQAADTQYF.

The rearrangement uses TRBV13 and TRBJ2-7; 11 nucleotides agree with TRBD2. From germline, CDR1 is PRHDT and CDR2 FYEKMQ (reference sequence). J lost 2 bases, V lost 4 bases, and 13 bases had no gene match. There are 18 residues in the CDR3. The CDR3 DNA reads TGTGCCAGCAGCTCGAAGGGGTTCGGGACTAGCGGAACCTACGAGCAGTACTTC. Translation: CASSSKGFGTSGTYEQYF.

The V and J genes are TRBV19 and TRBJ1-6, with TRBD1 as a possible D gene (6 bases). CDR1 is LNHDA, CDR2 SQIVND, per germline (reference sequence). The CDR3 is made up of 15 amino acids. V lost 4 bases and J lost 13, with 20 bases in between. The CDR3 coding sequence is TGTGCCAGTAGTACCCCACAGGGTTTGGGGATCCCCCTCCACTTT. This gives the protein CASSTPQGLGIPLHF.

This chain links TRBV7-3 with TRBJ1-1; 7 bases line up with TRBD1. The ends lost 2 bases at V and 5 bases at J; junction bases unmatched: 8. Germline CDR1 SGHTA, CDR2 FQGTGA. CDR3 size: 15 residues. This CDR3 is CASSLEAGGHTEAFF. DNA of the CDR3: TGTGCCAGCAGCTTAGAAGCAGGGGGTCATACTGAAGCTTTCTTT.

V is TRBV18 and J is TRBJ1-1; D is unresolved. Trimming cost V 2 bases and J 0 bases, with 7 bases left between them. This CDR3 spans 14 amino acids. CDR1 is KGHSH and CDR2 is LQKENI in the germline V gene. The CDR3 spells CASSPSGMNTEAFF. Here the CDR3 DNA reads TGTGCCAGCTCACCAAGCGGAATGAACACTGAAGCTTTCTTT. The full variable domain, with the rest looked up from reference TRBV18 and TRBJ1-1, is NAGVMQNPRHLVRRRGQEARLRCSPMKGHSHVYWYRQLPEEGLKFMVYLQKENIIDESGMPKERFSAEFPKEGPSILRIQQVVRGDSAAYFCASSPSGMNTEAFFGQGTRLTVV.

The chain has TRBV2 and TRBJ1-6; no definite D call. V shed 7 bases and J shed 5 bases, with 9 bases lying between them. This CDR3 is 13 amino acids long. Germline V gene data show CDR1 as SNHLY and CDR2 as FYNNEI. The CDR3 DNA follows: TGTGCCAGCACCAGGCCGGATAATTCACCCCTCCACTTT. Protein: CASTRPDNSPLHF.

The chain employs TRBV2 and TRBJ2-4, with TRBD2 matching over 13 bases. The CDR3 has 21 amino acids. V was clipped by 6 bases and J by 0 bases; unmatched bases: 17. Per the germline V gene, CDR1 is SNHLY and CDR2 is FYNNEI. CDR3 residues: CASRRTSGGAEVLVAKNIQYF. In DNA, the CDR3 is TGTGCCAGCAGACGAACTAGCGGGGGGGCCGAAGTGTTAGTAGCCAAAAACATTCAGTACTTC.

The chain recombines TRBV3-1 (or the pseudogene TRBV3-2) with TRBJ1-3, with 7 bases identical to TRBD1. The CDR3 spans 17 residues. The germline gives CDR1 LGHDT, CDR2 YNNKEL (reference sequence). J was trimmed by 0 bases and V by 0 bases; bases with no gene match: 5. The CDR3: CASSQDFRTGSGNTIYF. The CDR3 DNA reads as TGTGCCAGCAGCCAAGATTTTAGGACAGGCTCTGGAAACACCATATATTTT.

In regard to this clone: A junction boundary mismatches the germline segment, possibly from a read error. The sample contains more than one DNA sequence encoding this CDR3. The V call is TRBV3-1 (or the pseudogene TRBV3-2), the J call TRBJ2-2; TRBD2 matches at 12 bases. The germline gives CDR1 LGHDT, CDR2 YNNKEL (reference sequence). This CDR3 is built from 18 residues. This CDR3 reads CASSQKRLAGEGTGELFF. The CDR3 nucleotides read TGTGCCAGCAGCCAGAAGCGACTAGCGGGAGAGGGCACCGGAGAGCTGTTTTTT.

The J gene is TRBJ1-4, the V gene TRBV6-2 or TRBV6-3; D is ambiguous. CDR1 MNHEY and CDR2 SVGEGT come from the germline V gene. Trimming removed 5 bases at V and 4 bases at J, with 11 bases between. This CDR3 contains 14 residues. CDR3 in amino acids: CASSTIALNEKLFF. CDR3 bases: TGTGCCAGCAGTACCATCGCACTTAATGAAAAACTGTTTTTT.

V and J are TRBV19 and TRBJ1-5; D perhaps matches TRBD1 (5 bases). Trimming took off 6 bases at V and 4 bases at J, with 16 bases between the two ends. The CDR3 runs 15 residues. The V gene's germline CDR1 is LNHDA and CDR2 SQIVND (reference sequence). In DNA, the CDR3 is TGTGCCAGTAGCATTACAGGATCCCATAATCAGCCCCAGCATTTT. Its translation is CASSITGSHNQPQHF.

J is TRBJ1-3 and V is TRBV3-1 (or the pseudogene TRBV3-2); no clear D gene. The length of the CDR3 is 14 residues. Deletions cut 4 bases from V and 2 bases from J, with 9 bases between. Germline CDR1 is LGHDT and CDR2 is YNNKEL (reference sequence). DNA of the CDR3: TGTGCCAGCAGCCCCGGAGCTCCTGGAAACACCATATATTTT. The encoded protein is CASSPGAPGNTIYF.